A single sample is the source of the 2 T cell receptor beta chains below, sequenced in a study of Graves' ophthalmopathy and Graves' hyperthyroidism. The authors amplified TCR beta CDR3 regions, and they did so from RNA transcripts for repertoire sequencing. HTBI primers were employed in first-round RT-PCR, then a second-round multiplex PCR followed. Each CDR3 protein gets one entry after TCRdb re-called the multiplex PCR reads with MiXCR. The table has about 500,000 distinct CDR3 sequences, about 15% seen once. The specimen was blood. These receptors all come from a woman in her 30s with Graves' ophthalmopathy.

This clonotype was counted at least ten times. A read error may be the cause here, since a much bigger clone is one base away. V usage is TRBV12-3 or TRBV12-4 and J usage is TRBJ1-3; D ambiguous. This CDR3 is 17 amino acids long. The CDR3 spells CASSSPSGLHSGTTIYF. CDR3 bases: TGTGCCAGCAGTTCCCCCTCCGGGTTACACTCTGGAACCACCATATATTTT.

The chain carries TRBV6-1 and TRBJ1-1; D may be TRBD1 (6 bases). Germline CDR1 MNHNS, CDR2 SASEGT. The germline V and J ends were trimmed by 7 bases and 10 bases, with 13 bases remaining between them. CDR3 length: 11 residues. CDR3 DNA sequence: TGTGCCAGCACCCAAGGGGGACGAGCTTTCTTT. Protein product: CASTQGGRAFF.